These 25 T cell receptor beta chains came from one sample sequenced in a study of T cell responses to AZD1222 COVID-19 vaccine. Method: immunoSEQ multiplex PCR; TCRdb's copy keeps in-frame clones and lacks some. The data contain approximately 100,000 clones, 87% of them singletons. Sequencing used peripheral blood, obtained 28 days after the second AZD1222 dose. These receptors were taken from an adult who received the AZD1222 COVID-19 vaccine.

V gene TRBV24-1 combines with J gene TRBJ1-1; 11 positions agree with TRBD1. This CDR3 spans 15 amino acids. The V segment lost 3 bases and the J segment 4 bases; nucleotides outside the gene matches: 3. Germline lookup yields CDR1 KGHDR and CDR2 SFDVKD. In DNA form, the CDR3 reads TGTGCCACCAGTGATCCCGGGACAGGGGGCACTGAAGCTTTCTTT. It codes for CATSDPGTGGTEAFF.

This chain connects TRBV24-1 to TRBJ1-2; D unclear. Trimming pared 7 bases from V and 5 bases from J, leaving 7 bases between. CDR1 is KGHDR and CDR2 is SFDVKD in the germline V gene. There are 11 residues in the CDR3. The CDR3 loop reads CATSVGYGYTF. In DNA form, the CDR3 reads TGTGCCACCAGCGTGGGGTATGGCTACACCTTC.

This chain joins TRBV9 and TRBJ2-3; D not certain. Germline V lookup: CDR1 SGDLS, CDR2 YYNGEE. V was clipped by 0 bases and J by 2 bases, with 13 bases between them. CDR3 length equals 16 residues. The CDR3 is CASSVGLLENTDTQYF. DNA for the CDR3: TGTGCCAGCAGCGTAGGACTCCTCGAAAACACAGATACGCAGTATTTT.

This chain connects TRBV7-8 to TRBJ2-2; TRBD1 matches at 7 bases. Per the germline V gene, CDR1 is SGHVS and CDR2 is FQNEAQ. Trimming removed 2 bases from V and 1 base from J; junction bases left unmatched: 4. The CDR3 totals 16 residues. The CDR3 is CASSLWTGVNTGELFF. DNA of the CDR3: TGTGCCAGCAGCTTATGGACAGGAGTGAACACCGGGGAGCTGTTTTTT. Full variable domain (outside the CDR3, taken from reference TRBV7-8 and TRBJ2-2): GAGVSQSPRYKVAKRGQDVALRCDPISGHVSLFWYQQALGQGPEFLTYFQNEAQLDKSGLPSDRFFAERPEGSVSTLKIQRTQQEDSAVYLCASSLWTGVNTGELFFGEGSRLTVL.

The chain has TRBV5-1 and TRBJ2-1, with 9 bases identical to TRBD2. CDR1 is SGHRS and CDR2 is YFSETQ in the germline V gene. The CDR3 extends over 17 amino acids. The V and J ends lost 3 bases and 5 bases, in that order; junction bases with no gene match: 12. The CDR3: CASSSFPSGNDNNEQFF. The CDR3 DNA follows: TGCGCCAGCAGCTCCTTCCCTAGCGGGAACGACAACAATGAGCAGTTCTTC.

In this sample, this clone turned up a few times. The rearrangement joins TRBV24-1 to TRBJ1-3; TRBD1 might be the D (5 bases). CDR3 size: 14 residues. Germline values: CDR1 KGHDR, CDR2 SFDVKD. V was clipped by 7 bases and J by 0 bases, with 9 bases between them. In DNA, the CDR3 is TGTGCCACCAGCCCAGGGCACTCTGGAAACACCATATATTTT. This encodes CATSPGHSGNTIYF.

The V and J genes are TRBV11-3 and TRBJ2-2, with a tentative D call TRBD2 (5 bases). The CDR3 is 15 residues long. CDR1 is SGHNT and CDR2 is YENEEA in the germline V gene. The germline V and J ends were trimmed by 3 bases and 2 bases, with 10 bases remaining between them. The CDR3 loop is CASSLGGLNTGELFF. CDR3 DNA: TGTGCCAGCAGCTTGGGCGGACTTAACACCGGGGAGCTGTTTTTT.

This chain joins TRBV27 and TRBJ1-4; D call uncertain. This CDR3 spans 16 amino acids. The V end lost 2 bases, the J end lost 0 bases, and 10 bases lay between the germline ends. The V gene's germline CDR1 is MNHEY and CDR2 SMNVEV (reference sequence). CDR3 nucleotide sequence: TGTGCCAGCAGTTTAGATAAGCAGACAACTAATGAAAAACTGTTTTTT. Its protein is CASSLDKQTTNEKLFF.

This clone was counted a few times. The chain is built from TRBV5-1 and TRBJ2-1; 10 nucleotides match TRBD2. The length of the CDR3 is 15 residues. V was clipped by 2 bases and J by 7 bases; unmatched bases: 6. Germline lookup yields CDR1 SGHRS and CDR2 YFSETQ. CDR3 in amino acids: CASSFSSGSENEQFF. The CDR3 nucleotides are TGCGCCAGCAGCTTTTCTAGCGGGAGTGAAAATGAGCAGTTCTTC.

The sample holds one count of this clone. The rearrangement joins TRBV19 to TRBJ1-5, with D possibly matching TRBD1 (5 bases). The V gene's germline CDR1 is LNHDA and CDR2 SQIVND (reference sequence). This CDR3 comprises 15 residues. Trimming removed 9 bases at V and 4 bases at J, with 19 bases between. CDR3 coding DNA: TGTGCCAGCGAGGCCGGGACGGCAGGGAATCAGCCCCAGCATTTT. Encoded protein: CASEAGTAGNQPQHF. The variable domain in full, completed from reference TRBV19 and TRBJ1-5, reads DGGITQSPKYLFRKEGQNVTLSCEQNLNHDAMYWYRQDPGQGLRLIYYSQIVNDFQKGDIAEGYSVSREKKESFPLTVTSAQKNPTAFYLCASEAGTAGNQPQHFGDGTRLSIL.

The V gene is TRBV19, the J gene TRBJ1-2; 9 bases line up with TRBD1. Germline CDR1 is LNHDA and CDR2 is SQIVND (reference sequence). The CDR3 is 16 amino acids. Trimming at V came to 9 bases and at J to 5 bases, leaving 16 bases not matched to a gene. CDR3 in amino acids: CASQAPRDREFYGYTF. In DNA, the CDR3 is TGTGCCAGCCAAGCACCCAGGGACAGGGAGTTTTATGGCTACACCTTC.

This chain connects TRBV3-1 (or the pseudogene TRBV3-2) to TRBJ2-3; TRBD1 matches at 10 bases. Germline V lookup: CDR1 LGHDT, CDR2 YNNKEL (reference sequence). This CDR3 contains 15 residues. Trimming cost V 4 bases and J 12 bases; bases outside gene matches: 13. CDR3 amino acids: CASSPGTAGTGAQYF. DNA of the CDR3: TGTGCCAGCAGCCCAGGAACTGCCGGGACAGGGGCCCAGTATTTT.

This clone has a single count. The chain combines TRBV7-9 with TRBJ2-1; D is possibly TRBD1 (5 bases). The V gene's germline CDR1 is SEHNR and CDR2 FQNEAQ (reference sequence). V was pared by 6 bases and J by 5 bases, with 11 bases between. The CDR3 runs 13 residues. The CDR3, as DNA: TGTGCCAGCAGACCAGGGAACGACAATGAGCAGTTCTTC. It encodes CASRPGNDNEQFF. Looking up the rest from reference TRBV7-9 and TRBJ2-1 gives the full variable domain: DTGVSQNPRHKITKRGQNVTFRCDPISEHNRLYWYRQTLGQGPEFLTYFQNEAQLEKSRLLSDRFSAERPKGSFSTLEIQRTEQGDSAMYLCASRPGNDNEQFFGPGTRLTVL.

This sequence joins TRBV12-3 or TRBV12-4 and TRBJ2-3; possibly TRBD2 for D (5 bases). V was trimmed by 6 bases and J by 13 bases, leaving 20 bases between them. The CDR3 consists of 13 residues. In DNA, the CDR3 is TGTGCCAGCAGCCTACTCACCGGGATTAGGGAGTATTTT. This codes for CASSLLTGIREYF.

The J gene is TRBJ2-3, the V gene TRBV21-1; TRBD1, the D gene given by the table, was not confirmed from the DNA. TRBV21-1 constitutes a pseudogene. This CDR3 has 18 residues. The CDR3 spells CASSKKQLGQGFTDTQYF. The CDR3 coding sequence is TGTGCCAGCAGCAAAAAGCAGCTGGGACAGGGCTTCACAGATACGCAGTATTTT.

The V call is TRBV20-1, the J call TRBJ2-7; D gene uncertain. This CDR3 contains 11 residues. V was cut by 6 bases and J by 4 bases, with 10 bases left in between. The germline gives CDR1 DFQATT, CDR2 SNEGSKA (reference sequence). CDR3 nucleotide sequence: TGCAGTGCAGGACCCTTTTACGAGCAGTACTTC. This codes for CSAGPFYEQYF.

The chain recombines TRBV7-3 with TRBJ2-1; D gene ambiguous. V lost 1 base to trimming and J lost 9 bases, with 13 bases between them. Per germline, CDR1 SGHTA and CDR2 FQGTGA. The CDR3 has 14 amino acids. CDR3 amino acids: CASSLSGPVGEQFF. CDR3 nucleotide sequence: TGTGCCAGCAGCTTAAGTGGGCCGGTTGGTGAGCAGTTCTTC.

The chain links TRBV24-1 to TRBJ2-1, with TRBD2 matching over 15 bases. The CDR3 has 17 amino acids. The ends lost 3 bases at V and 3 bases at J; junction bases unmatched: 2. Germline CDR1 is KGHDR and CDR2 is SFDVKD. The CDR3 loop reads CATSDGTSGRNYNEQFF. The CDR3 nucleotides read TGTGCCACCAGTGATGGGACTAGCGGGAGGAACTACAATGAGCAGTTCTTC.

The CDR3 sequence is CASSRIGETQYF. CDR3 DNA sequence: TGTGCCAGCAGCAGAATTGGGGAGACCCAGTACTTC. The V and J genes are TRBV7-9 and TRBJ2-5; D is unclear. Between the trimmed V and J ends, which lost 5 bases and 5 bases, there was a span of 9 bases. CDR1 and CDR2 (germline): SEHNR, FQNEAQ (reference sequence). The CDR3 totals 12 residues.

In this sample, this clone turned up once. In nucleotides, the CDR3 is TGTGCCAGCAGTTTGGACAGGGTGATAATTACTGGAAACACCATATATTTT. Translation gives CASSLDRVIITGNTIYF. The rearrangement uses TRBV28 and TRBJ1-3; 8 bases are shared with TRBD1. The ends lost 3 bases at V and 2 bases at J; junction bases unmatched: 9. Germline CDR1 reads MDHEN; CDR2 reads SYDVKM. The CDR3 spans 17 residues.

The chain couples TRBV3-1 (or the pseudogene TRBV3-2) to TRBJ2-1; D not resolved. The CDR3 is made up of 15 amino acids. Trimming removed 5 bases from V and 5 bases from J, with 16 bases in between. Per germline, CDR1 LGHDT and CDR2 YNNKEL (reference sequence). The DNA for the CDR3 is TGTGCCAGCAGCGAGAGGAATATAGCTCACAATGAGCAGTTCTTC. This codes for CASSERNIAHNEQFF.

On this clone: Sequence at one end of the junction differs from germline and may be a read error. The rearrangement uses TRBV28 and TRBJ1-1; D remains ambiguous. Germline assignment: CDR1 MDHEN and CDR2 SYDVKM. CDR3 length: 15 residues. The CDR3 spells CASSLLAEVNTEAFF. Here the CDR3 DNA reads TGTGCCAGCAGTTTATTGGCAGAGGTGAATACTGAAGCTTTCTTT.

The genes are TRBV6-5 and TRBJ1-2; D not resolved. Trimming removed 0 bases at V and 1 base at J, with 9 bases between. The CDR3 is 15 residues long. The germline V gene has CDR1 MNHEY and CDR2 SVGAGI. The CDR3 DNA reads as TGTGCCAGCAGTTACTCGAGACTCAATAACTATGGCTACACCTTC. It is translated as CASSYSRLNNYGYTF.

The CDR3: CASSLVGGPMNTEAFF. CDR3 nucleotides: TGTGCCAGCAGCTTAGTAGGGGGCCCCATGAACACTGAAGCTTTCTTT. This sequence joins TRBV7-2 and TRBJ1-1; 7 bases are a match to TRBD1. Germline CDR1 reads SGHTA; CDR2 reads FQGNSA. J lost 0 bases, V lost 1 base, and 5 bases had no gene match. The CDR3 runs 16 residues. The variable domain in full, with the rest retrieved from reference TRBV7-2 and TRBJ1-1, is GAGVSQSPSNKVTEKGKDVELRCDPISGHTALYWYRQSLGQGLEFLIYFQGNSAPDKSGLPSDRFSAERTGGSVSTLTIQRTQQEDSAVYLCASSLVGGPMNTEAFFGQGTRLTVV.

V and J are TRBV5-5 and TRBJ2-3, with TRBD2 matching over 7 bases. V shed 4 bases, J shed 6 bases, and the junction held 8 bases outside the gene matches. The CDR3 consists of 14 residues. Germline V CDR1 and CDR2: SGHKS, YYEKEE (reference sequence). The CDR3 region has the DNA TGTGCCAGCAGCATCTCTAGCGGCAGGGATACGCAGTATTTT. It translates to CASSISSGRDTQYF.